Listed here are 11 T cell receptor beta chains from one sample, sequenced in a study of T-cell reconstitution after alpha-beta-depleted transplantation in children. Unique molecular identifiers were built into the TCRbeta library. TCRdb passed the PCR reads through MiXCR, listing each CDR3 protein once. Seen here are about 210,000 distinct CDR3 sequences, more than 15% observed once, and the top ten hold roughly two fifths. The specimen was PBMCs, mostly from graft donor cells, collected 360 days after TCRalphabeta/CD19-depleted stem cell transplant. Receptor source: a male patient under 10 years old who had a stem cell transplant for acute lymphoblastic leukemia, so the T cells may come from the graft donor.

This clonotype was recorded at least ten times. The genes are TRBV27 and TRBJ2-1; TRBD2 aligns across 7 bases. Germline V gives CDR1 MNHEY, CDR2 SMNVEV (reference sequence). The CDR3 loop spans 15 amino acids. V shed 2 bases and J 5 bases; nucleotides not matched to a gene: 6. The CDR3 nucleotides read TGTGCCAGCAGTTTAAATGGCGGGAGAAACAATGAGCAGTTCTTC. It encodes CASSLNGGRNNEQFF.

The chain joins TRBV7-7 to TRBJ2-3; 8 positions agree with TRBD2. The J segment lost 2 bases and the V segment lost 1 base, leaving 2 bases of the junction unmatched. This CDR3 spans 15 amino acids. In germline, CDR1 is SSHAT, CDR2 FNYEAQ (reference sequence). CDR3 region: CASSLGAGATDTQYF. The CDR3 DNA follows: TGTGCCAGCAGCTTAGGAGCGGGGGCCACAGATACGCAGTATTTT.

The chain is built from TRBV4-3 and TRBJ2-7; D remains unclear. V was shortened by 0 bases and J by 3 bases, with 6 bases between the two germline ends. CDR1 LGHNA and CDR2 YSLEER come from the germline V gene. The CDR3 has 13 amino acids. Here the CDR3 reads CASSQDSGYEQYF. CDR3 sequence (DNA): TGCGCCAGCAGCCAAGATTCGGGCTACGAGCAGTACTTC.

This clonotype appeared a few times. Relative to the germline gene, one junction end is altered; a read error may explain this. CDR3 sequence: CASSLIAGSSGEPFF. The CDR3 DNA is TGTGCCAGCAGCTTAATCGCGGGTTCGTCTGGGGAGCCGTTTTTT. The rearrangement uses TRBV7-2 and TRBJ2-2; perhaps TRBD2 as D (5 bases). The germline gives CDR1 SGHTA, CDR2 FQGNSA. CDR3 length: 15 amino acids.

This clonotype was counted only a few times. The chain is built from TRBV11-3 and TRBJ1-4; unclear D gene. In germline, CDR1 is SGHNT, CDR2 YENEEA. Trimming shortened V by 1 base and J by 8 bases, and 8 bases separated the two germline ends. This CDR3 has 13 residues. The CDR3 protein is CASSLGSGEKLFF. For the CDR3, the DNA is TGTGCCAGCAGCTTAGGATCTGGGGAAAAACTGTTTTTT.

This clonotype appeared many times. The chain couples TRBV9 to TRBJ2-1, with 7 bases identical to TRBD2. The CDR3 is 16 residues long. The germline V gene encodes CDR1 SGDLS and CDR2 YYNGEE. V lost 2 bases and J lost 5; bases outside the gene matches: 10. The DNA of the CDR3 is TGTGCCAGCAGCGTTTGGGGGGGGTCCGCTAACAATGAGCAGTTCTTC. As protein: CASSVWGGSANNEQFF.

The V gene is TRBV7-9, the J gene TRBJ1-3; the D is unclear. The V gene's germline CDR1 is SEHNR and CDR2 FQNEAQ (reference sequence). This CDR3 is 13 amino acids long. Trimming shortened V by 8 bases and J by 8 bases, and 16 bases separated the two germline ends. CDR3 region: CASARETVDTIYF. CDR3 DNA: TGTGCCAGCGCACGGGAAACCGTCGACACCATATATTTT. Full variable domain (rest looked up from reference TRBV7-9 and TRBJ1-3): DTGVSQNPRHKITKRGQNVTFRCDPISEHNRLYWYRQTLGQGPEFLTYFQNEAQLEKSRLLSDRFSAERPKGSFSTLEIQRTEQGDSAMYLCASARETVDTIYFGEGSWLTVV.

This rearrangement joins TRBV6-2 or TRBV6-3 to TRBJ2-5; D may be TRBD1 (5 bases). The germline gives CDR1 MNHEY, CDR2 SVGEGT. Trimming cost V 0 bases and J 2 bases, with 16 bases left between them. This CDR3 has 17 amino acids. CDR3 sequence reads: CASSYSRNRQGQETQYF. Written as DNA, the CDR3 is TGTGCCAGCAGTTACTCGAGAAACAGGCAGGGACAAGAGACCCAGTACTTC.

This rearrangement joins TRBV2 to TRBJ2-7; weak D call: TRBD1 (7 bases). This CDR3 spans 13 amino acids. The germline CDR1 and CDR2 sequences are SNHLY and FYNNEI. The V gene lost 8 bases and the J gene lost 2 bases, with 13 bases spanning the gap. The CDR3 coding sequence is TGTGCCAGCGGCGGGGACAGCCCCTACGAGCAGTACTTC. It is translated as CASGGDSPYEQYF.

There are a few counts of this clonotype. The V gene is TRBV3-1, the J gene TRBJ2-5, with TRBD2 as a possible D gene (5 bases). V was cut by 6 bases and J by 5 bases, with 10 bases left in between. The CDR3 totals 12 residues. CDR1 is LGHDT, CDR2 YNNKEL, per germline (reference sequence). The CDR3: CASSLRAETQYF. CDR3 DNA: TGTGCCAGCAGTCTGAGGGCGGAGACCCAGTACTTC.

This clonotype was detected only a few times. V gene TRBV5-1 combines with J gene TRBJ2-3; no clear D. V shed 0 bases and J shed 1 base, with 6 bases lying between them. Germline-derived CDR1 and CDR2 are SGHRS and YFSETQ. This CDR3 contains 14 residues. For the CDR3, the DNA is TGCGCCAGCAGCTTGGCCCCGGGCACAGATACGCAGTATTTT. This gives the protein CASSLAPGTDTQYF. The full variable domain, completed using reference TRBV5-1 and TRBJ2-3, is KAGVTQTPRYLIKTRGQQVTLSCSPISGHRSVSWYQQTPGQGLQFLFEYFSETQRNKGNFPGRFSGRQFSNSRSEMNVSTLELGDSALYLCASSLAPGTDTQYFGPGTRLTVL.